What follows are 25 T cell receptor beta chains derived from one specimen sequenced in a study of molecular identifiers for immune sequencing clone quantification (dated by TCRdb to 2016 to 2018). The library was prepared using PCR. TCRdb records NextSeq 500 as the sequencer. The raw public reads went through TCRdb reprocessing: fastp at Q25, MiXCR clone calling, in-frame beta chains kept. Duplicate CDR3 protein sequences are folded into a single record with the most common DNA and genes. The sample table lists hundreds of thousands of distinct CDR3 sequences, 25% of them with a count of one. The ten largest account for 0.78% of the sample. Material for sequencing was naive CD8+ T cells from blood, with Jurkat cell RNA spiked in. Taken with the paper, the label for cell subset or site translates to: FACS-sorted CD8+CD4-CCR7+CD45RA+ naive T cells. The receptors stem from a human donor in good health. Some libraries in this study had Jurkat cell RNA spiked in.

This clonotype showed up many times. The genes are TRBV13 and TRBJ1-5; weak D call: TRBD1 (6 bases). Germline CDR1 reads PRHDT; CDR2 reads FYEKMQ (reference sequence). The CDR3 runs to 13 residues. V lost 4 bases, J lost 5 bases, and 9 bases lay in between. The CDR3 bases are TGTGCCAGCAGCTCGAACAGGGATCAGCCCCAGCATTTT. It specifies CASSSNRDQPQHF.

The chain employs TRBV28 and TRBJ2-2, with 13 bases that match TRBD2. Trimming at V came to 4 bases and at J to 6 bases, leaving 8 bases not matched to a gene. CDR1 and CDR2 from the germline V gene are MDHEN and SYDVKM. The CDR3 runs 17 residues. For the CDR3, the DNA is TGTGCCAGCAGTTCCATTGACGGACTAGCGGGAGCCGGGGAGCTGTTTTTT. This translates into CASSSIDGLAGAGELFF. Full variable domain (missing parts from reference TRBV28 and TRBJ2-2): DVKVTQSSRYLVKRTGEKVFLECVQDMDHENMFWYRQDPGLGLRLIYFSYDVKMKEKGDIPEGYSVSREKKERFSLILESASTNQTSMYLCASSSIDGLAGAGELFFGEGSRLTVL.

This clonotype showed up many times. This chain joins TRBV25-1 and TRBJ1-3, with TRBD1 matching 7 bases. CDR1 and CDR2 (germline): MGHDK, SYGVNS. This CDR3 has 16 amino acids. Trimming cost V 1 base and J 0 bases; bases outside gene matches: 3. The CDR3 sequence: CASSEWRDSSGNTIYF. In DNA form, the CDR3 reads TGTGCCAGCAGTGAATGGAGGGACAGCTCTGGAAACACCATATATTTT. Variable domain in full (rest from reference TRBV25-1 and TRBJ1-3): EADIYQTPRYLVIGTGKKITLECSQTMGHDKMYWYQQDPGMELHLIHYSYGVNSTEKGDLSSESTVSRIRTEHFPLTLESARPSHTSQYLCASSEWRDSSGNTIYFGEGSWLTVV.

This clonotype was seen at least ten times. The V gene is TRBV4-3, the J gene TRBJ2-6; D unresolved. The V end lost 0 bases, the J end lost 0 bases, and 9 bases lay between the germline ends. CDR3 length: 17 residues. Germline CDR1 LGHNA, CDR2 YSLEER. CDR3 in amino acids: CASSQEFGISGANVLTF. The CDR3 bases are TGCGCCAGCAGCCAAGAATTCGGTATCTCTGGGGCCAACGTCCTGACTTTC.

This chain joins TRBV2 and TRBJ1-1; D gene ambiguous. Trimming left V 0 bases short and J 1 base short, with 9 bases between. The length of the CDR3 is 15 residues. Germline CDR1 and CDR2: SNHLY and FYNNEI. This CDR3 is CASSEAASTNTEAFF. The CDR3 coding sequence is TGTGCCAGCAGTGAAGCGGCGTCAACGAACACTGAAGCTTTCTTT. Looking up the rest from reference TRBV2 and TRBJ1-1 gives the full variable domain: EPEVTQTPSHQVTQMGQEVILRCVPISNHLYFYWYRQILGQKVEFLVSFYNNEISEKSEIFDDQFSVERPDGSNFTLKIRSTKLEDSAMYFCASSEAASTNTEAFFGQGTRLTVV.

At least ten counts were recorded for this clonotype. The rearrangement joins TRBV4-1 to TRBJ1-1; TRBD1 is a possible D gene (6 bases). Trimming removed 3 bases from V and 5 bases from J, with 19 bases in between. The V gene's germline CDR1 is MGHRA and CDR2 YSYEKL. The CDR3 contains 16 residues. CDR3 region: CASSHYLESGVTEAFF. CDR3 nucleotide sequence: TGCGCCAGCAGCCACTATCTCGAGTCAGGGGTAACTGAAGCTTTCTTT.

This clonotype was seen ten or more times. The chain links TRBV28 to TRBJ1-2; a possible D gene is TRBD1 (5 bases). CDR1 is MDHEN, CDR2 SYDVKM, per germline. This CDR3 comprises 12 residues. The CDR3 DNA reads TGTGCTGGATGGGGACGAACCTATGGCTACACCTTC. Its translation: CAGWGRTYGYTF.

This clonotype was detected many times. The chain carries TRBV20-1 and TRBJ2-7; TRBD2 might be the D (6 bases). Between the trimmed V and J ends, which lost 3 bases and 3 bases, there was a span of 12 bases. Germline-derived CDR1 and CDR2 are DFQATT and SNEGSKA (reference sequence). There are 13 residues in the CDR3. The CDR3 loop reads CSASDRESYEQYF. CDR3 nucleotide sequence: TGCAGTGCTAGTGATCGGGAGAGCTACGAGCAGTACTTC.

This clonotype has ten or more counts. J is TRBJ2-7 and V is TRBV7-9; D remains unclear. CDR1 and CDR2 (germline): SEHNR, FQNEAQ (reference sequence). Deletions cut 5 bases from V and 2 bases from J, with 10 bases between. The CDR3 is 13 residues long. CDR3 in DNA: TGTGCCAGCAGCCCGAGTCGAGCCTACGAGCAGTACTTC. Its translation is CASSPSRAYEQYF.

The gene calls are TRBV11-3 and TRBJ2-1, with D possibly being TRBD1 or TRBD2 (5 bases each). The germline V and J ends were trimmed by 2 bases and 5 bases, with 16 bases remaining between them. The V gene's germline CDR1 is SGHNT and CDR2 YENEEA. The CDR3 contains 16 residues. This chain's CDR3 is CASSLRSGSVDNEQFF. Here the CDR3 DNA reads TGTGCCAGCAGCTTAAGGTCAGGGAGCGTAGACAATGAGCAGTTCTTC. The full variable domain, in which reference TRBV11-3 and TRBJ2-1 provide the parts outside the CDR3, is EAGVVQSPRYKIIEKKQPVAFWCNPISGHNTLYWYLQNLGQGPELLIRYENEEAVDDSQLPKDRFSAERLKGVDSTLKIQPAELGDSAVYLCASSLRSGSVDNEQFFGPGTRLTVL.

This clonotype was recorded at least ten times. The chain couples TRBV13 to TRBJ2-7; D possibly matches TRBD1 or TRBD2 (5 bases each). V was shortened by 5 bases and J by 5 bases, with 19 bases between the two germline ends. The germline V gene has CDR1 PRHDT and CDR2 FYEKMQ (reference sequence). This CDR3 has 15 amino acids. The CDR3 coding sequence is TGTGCCAGCAGCCCAGGGAAACCCGGGGCTCACGAGCAGTACTTC. Encoded protein: CASSPGKPGAHEQYF.

Concerning this clonotype: One junction end disagrees with the germline gene, perhaps due to a read error. This chain links TRBV28 with TRBJ2-5, with D perhaps TRBD1 (6 bases). Germline CDR1 and CDR2: MDHEN and SYDVKM. This CDR3 spans 15 amino acids. The CDR3 sequence is CASSYPQGVKETPYF. For the CDR3, the DNA is TGTGCCAGCAGCTACCCACAGGGTGTAAAAGAGACCCCGTACTTC.

This clonotype showed up just once. One base away lies a much larger clone, so this may be a sequencing read error. The chain employs TRBV19 and TRBJ2-4; 7 bases agree with TRBD2. CDR3 size: 15 residues. Trimming cost V 10 bases and J 3 bases; bases outside gene matches: 12. Germline V gene sequence: CDR1 LNHDA, CDR2 SQIVND (reference sequence). CDR3 sequence reads: CAIVGTIWIKNIQYF. CDR3 coding DNA: TGTGCCATCGTTGGGACTATATGGATCAAAAACATTCAGTACTTC.

This clonotype was counted between two and nine times. The V gene is TRBV27, the J gene TRBJ2-2, with D perhaps TRBD2 (7 bases). CDR1 is MNHEY and CDR2 is SMNVEV in the germline V gene (reference sequence). This CDR3 is 15 amino acids long. Trimming pared 6 bases from V and 5 bases from J, leaving 16 bases between. CDR3 DNA sequence: TGTGCCAGCAGACCCTGGGAGGGGGGGACCGGGGAGCTGTTTTTT. It specifies CASRPWEGGTGELFF.

This clonotype was observed at least ten times. The chain uses TRBV20-1 and TRBJ1-4; D uncertain. The ends were cut back, 0 bases at V and 4 bases at J, with 6 bases in the middle. CDR1 and CDR2 (germline): DFQATT, SNEGSKA (reference sequence). The CDR3 covers 13 residues. The CDR3 DNA reads TGCAGTGCTAGAGATGGGAGTAATGAAAAACTGTTTTTT. Amino acids: CSARDGSNEKLFF.

This clonotype has just one count. A read error may be the cause here, since a much bigger clone is one base away. This rearrangement joins TRBV27 to TRBJ2-5; no definite D call. Germline V lookup: CDR1 MNHEY, CDR2 SMNVEV (reference sequence). V was trimmed by 6 bases and J by 7 bases, leaving 15 bases between them. This CDR3 contains 13 residues. CDR3 loop: CASSPVRPATQYF. The CDR3 nucleotides read TGTGCCAGCAGCCCCGTCCGGCCAGCGACCCAGTACTTC.

This clonotype was observed many times. The chain employs TRBV4-3 and TRBJ2-7, with 8 nucleotides matching TRBD2. The CDR3 length is 15 residues. Germline CDR1 and CDR2: LGHNA and YSLEER. Unmatched junction bases numbered 7, after V lost 4 bases and J lost 2 bases. The CDR3 spells CASSPNSGTAYEQYF. The CDR3 nucleotides read TGCGCCAGCAGCCCAAATAGCGGGACCGCCTACGAGCAGTACTTC.

The sample holds many counts of this clonotype. The genes are TRBV4-1 and TRBJ2-3; D not resolved. The CDR3 runs to 16 residues. V dropped 2 bases and J dropped 6 bases, with 18 bases sitting between them. CDR1 MGHRA and CDR2 YSYEKL come from the germline V gene. The CDR3 sequence: CASSQNHLAQDDTQYF. The CDR3 DNA sequence: TGCGCCAGCAGCCAAAACCATTTGGCGCAGGACGATACGCAGTATTTT.

The chain recombines TRBV2 with TRBJ1-2, with D maybe TRBD1 (5 bases). The CDR3 sequence is 16 residues long. CDR1 is SNHLY, CDR2 FYNNEI, per germline. V dropped 6 bases and J dropped 3 bases, with 20 bases sitting between them. The CDR3: CASSPPRDRRYYGYTF. The DNA of the CDR3 is TGTGCCAGCAGCCCTCCCCGGGACCGGCGATACTATGGCTACACCTTC. The variable domain in full, with the rest retrieved from reference TRBV2 and TRBJ1-2, is EPEVTQTPSHQVTQMGQEVILRCVPISNHLYFYWYRQILGQKVEFLVSFYNNEISEKSEIFDDQFSVERPDGSNFTLKIRSTKLEDSAMYFCASSPPRDRRYYGYTFGSGTRLTVV.

The sample holds many counts of this clonotype. This chain connects TRBV7-9 to TRBJ1-1; D is unresolved. From germline, CDR1 is SEHNR and CDR2 FQNEAQ (reference sequence). Deletions cut 1 base from V and 11 bases from J, with 20 bases between. The CDR3 totals 15 residues. For the CDR3, the DNA is TGTGCCAGCAGCTTAGATACGGGTAGCGGATTTGACGCTTTCTTT. Translating it yields CASSLDTGSGFDAFF.

This clonotype was counted many times. V is TRBV5-6 and J is TRBJ1-2; no clear D gene. Trimming shortened V by 1 base and J by 0 bases, and 7 bases separated the two germline ends. The V gene's germline CDR1 is SGHDT and CDR2 YYEEEE. The CDR3 runs to 14 residues. The CDR3 nucleotides read TGTGCCAGCAGCTTGTCATTTCCTAACTATGGCTACACCTTC. Translating it yields CASSLSFPNYGYTF.

This clonotype was seen a few times. This chain links TRBV4-3 with TRBJ2-5, with D uncertain. V lost 0 bases and J lost 4, with 6 bases in between. CDR3 size: 13 residues. Germline V gene data show CDR1 as LGHNA and CDR2 as YSLEER. This CDR3 is CASSQEAGETQYF. CDR3 nucleotide sequence: TGCGCCAGCAGCCAAGAGGCCGGAGAGACCCAGTACTTC.

V and J are TRBV5-3 and TRBJ2-3, with D possibly being TRBD1 (6 bases). TRBV5-3 has ORF status, its function being uncertain. The CDR3 spans 16 residues. Deletions cut 10 bases from V and 2 bases from J, with 23 bases between. DNA for the CDR3: TGTGCCTGCAGCTTGCCCCAGGGGCTTTACACAGATACGCAGTATTTT. This codes for CACSLPQGLYTDTQYF.

This clonotype was seen more than once but under ten times. This chain joins TRBV20-1 and TRBJ2-5, with D perhaps TRBD1 or TRBD2 (6 bases each). Germline lookup yields CDR1 DFQATT and CDR2 SNEGSKA (reference sequence). CDR3 length: 15 amino acids. V was shortened by 0 bases and J by 1 base, with 12 bases between the two germline ends. For the CDR3, the DNA is TGCAGTGCTAGAGAAGGGGGGTATGTCCAAGAGACCCAGTACTTC. It specifies CSAREGGYVQETQYF.

Comments on this clonotype: A read error may explain this, as a much larger clone is one base away. The rearrangement joins TRBV2 to TRBJ2-1, with D uncertain. The CDR3 runs 12 residues. V shed 4 bases and J shed 10 bases, with 11 bases lying between them. Germline lookup yields CDR1 SNHLY and CDR2 FYNNEI. The CDR3 region has the DNA TGTGCCAGCAGTGCGGGTAGCCGCGAGCAGTTCTTC. Protein sequence: CASSAGSREQFF. Combining the CDR3 with reference TRBV2 and TRBJ2-1 gives the whole variable domain EPEVTQTPSHQVTQMGQEVILRCVPISNHLYFYWYRQILGQKVEFLVSFYNNEISEKSEIFDDQFSVERPDGSNFTLKIRSTKLEDSAMYFCASSAGSREQFFGPGTRLTVL.